This T cell receptor (beta chain) was recovered during a study of blood T cell repertoires in COVID-19. In germline, CDR1 is SGHAT, CDR2 FQNNGV. The CDR3 spans 14 residues. V gave up 4 bases and J gave up 4 bases; unmatched junction bases: 7. TCRdb keeps only in-frame clones here, not all; method: immunoSEQ multiplex PCR. The profile covers about 170,000 clones, with around 83% appearing a single time and roughly 7% taken by the ten largest. The rearrangement links TRBV11-2 to TRBJ2-7; 7 bases align to TRBD1. The source of this sequence is a woman at least 80 years old in a cohort sampled during active or convalescent COVID-19. The sequenced sample consisted of peripheral blood. Here the CDR3 DNA reads TGTGCCAGCAGCTCGACGAGGGGGCTTTACGAGCAGTACTTC. This encodes CASSSTRGLYEQYF.